These 32 T cell receptor beta chains originate from one sample sequenced in a study of patients and donors after allogeneic stem cell transplantation. MiXCR, run by TCRdb on the RT-PCR reads, gives a single entry per CDR3 protein. The table lists over 350,000 distinct CDR3 sequences, around 15% of them singletons. What was sequenced was blood, either unsorted or a sorted T cell fraction (not recorded which). The receptors come from a human donor who was either an allogeneic HSCT recipient or a stem cell or donor lymphocyte infusion donor (not recorded which). It is not recorded whose cells these are; they may come from a transplant donor.

There are many counts of this clonotype. The V and J genes are TRBV12-3 or TRBV12-4 and TRBJ1-1; TRBD1 is a possible D gene (6 bases). The CDR3 runs to 13 residues. Deletions cut 3 bases from V and 2 bases from J, with 7 bases between. The CDR3 region is CASSLTGNTEAFF. The DNA of the CDR3 is TGTGCCAGCAGTTTGACAGGAAACACTGAAGCTTTCTTT.

The V gene is TRBV5-1, the J gene TRBJ1-6; tentatively, D is TRBD1 (5 bases). V was clipped by 5 bases and J by 3 bases, with 12 bases between them. The germline V gene encodes CDR1 SGHRS and CDR2 YFSETQ. The CDR3 covers 15 residues. DNA for the CDR3: TGCGCCAGCAGAGTGGGGCGAAGCTATAATTCACCCCTCCACTTT. Translation gives CASRVGRSYNSPLHF.

The V call is TRBV29-1, the J call TRBJ1-4; no clear D gene. Trimming pared 5 bases from V and 8 bases from J, leaving 18 bases between. The CDR3 runs to 14 residues. The V gene's germline CDR1 is SQVTM and CDR2 ANQGSEA. The CDR3 here is CSVSRPGLGEKLFF. The CDR3 nucleotides read TGCAGCGTTTCGCGGCCCGGCTTAGGAGAAAAACTGTTTTTT. The complete variable domain, with remaining parts taken from reference TRBV29-1 and TRBJ1-4, reads SAVISQKPSRDICQRGTSLTIQCQVDSQVTMMFWYRQQPGQSLTLIATANQGSEATYESGFVIDKFPISRPNLTFSTLTVSNMSPEDSSIYLCSVSRPGLGEKLFFGSGTQLSVL.

A few counts support this clonotype. DNA of the CDR3: TGTGCCACCAGTGAGGGGGGACAGGGTGAAAAACTGTTTTTT. Its translation: CATSEGGQGEKLFF. The rearrangement joins TRBV24-1 to TRBJ1-4, with 9 bases identical to TRBD1. Germline CDR1 and CDR2: KGHDR and SFDVKD. The length of the CDR3 is 14 residues. J lost 7 bases, V lost 4 bases, and 3 bases had no gene match.

This clonotype has a count of ten or more. The J gene is TRBJ2-2, the V gene TRBV15, with unresolved D. CDR1 is LNHNV and CDR2 is YYDKDF in the germline V gene (reference sequence). V gave up 2 bases and J gave up 5 bases, with 9 bases separating them. The CDR3 extends over 14 amino acids. CDR3 residues: CATSRPTETGELFF. In DNA, the CDR3 is TGTGCCACCAGCAGACCTACAGAGACCGGGGAGCTGTTTTTT.

The chain has TRBV15 and TRBJ1-5; a possible D gene is TRBD1 (5 bases). Trimming cost V 0 bases and J 7 bases, with 13 bases left between them. Germline assignment: CDR1 LNHNV and CDR2 YYDKDF (reference sequence). This CDR3 is 15 amino acids long. The CDR3, as DNA: TGTGCCACCAGCAGAGATCGTGGGGGTTGGCAGCCCCAGCATTTT. It is translated as CATSRDRGGWQPQHF.

Details on this clonotype: At one boundary the junction diverges from the germline segment, which might be a read error. The chain links TRBV3-1 to TRBJ1-2; 7 bases are a match to TRBD1. This CDR3 contains 15 residues. Germline lookup yields CDR1 LGHDT and CDR2 YNNKEL (reference sequence). Here the CDR3 DNA reads TGTGCCAGCAGCGAAGACGGGACAGCGGGGAATGGCTACACCTTC. Amino acids: CASSEDGTAGNGYTF.

This clonotype was observed a few times. The genes are TRBV7-2 and TRBJ2-5; 9 bases agree with TRBD2. Per the germline V gene, CDR1 is SGHTA and CDR2 is FQGNSA. The CDR3 has 15 residues. Unmatched junction bases numbered 6, after V lost 2 bases and J lost 5 bases. The CDR3 loop is CASSLTAGGRETQYF. The CDR3 DNA reads as TGTGCCAGCAGCTTAACGGCGGGGGGGCGCGAGACCCAGTACTTC.

The table lists this clonotype with a few counts. The genes are TRBV11-3 and TRBJ2-1; the D gene is possibly TRBD1 (6 bases). Germline assignment: CDR1 SGHNT and CDR2 YENEEA. The length of the CDR3 is 17 residues. Trimming left V 1 base short and J 3 bases short, with 16 bases between. The CDR3 here is CASSLGQRGTFYNEQFF. The DNA for the CDR3 is TGTGCCAGCAGCTTAGGACAACGTGGGACATTCTACAATGAGCAGTTCTTC.

This clonotype was detected ten times or more. The chain recombines TRBV6-1 with TRBJ2-7; D unclear. Per the germline V gene, CDR1 is MNHNS and CDR2 is SASEGT. Trimming pared 8 bases from V and 4 bases from J, leaving 15 bases between. CDR3 size: 13 residues. CDR3 amino acids: CASVTPVGYEQYF. The DNA for the CDR3 is TGTGCCAGCGTAACTCCCGTGGGTTACGAGCAGTACTTC.

The DNA of the CDR3 is TGTGCCAGCAGCTTAGTCGGGGGCGATCACTACACCGGGGAGCTGTTTTTT. It translates to CASSLVGGDHYTGELFF. The gene calls are TRBV11-2 and TRBJ2-2, with D possibly being TRBD1 or TRBD2 (6 bases each). Trimming left V 1 base short and J 3 bases short, with 15 bases between. This CDR3 has 17 amino acids. CDR1 and CDR2 from the germline V gene are SGHAT and FQNNGV.

The chain's CDR3 is CAIRGQGTSSGNTIYF. The CDR3 nucleotides read TGTGCCATCAGGGGACAGGGGACGAGCTCTGGAAACACCATATATTTT. This chain joins TRBV10-3 and TRBJ1-3, with 10 bases aligning to TRBD1. Germline assignment: CDR1 ENHRY and CDR2 SYGVKD. Trimming took 6 bases from V and 0 from J; bases not matched to a gene: 5. The CDR3 runs to 16 residues.

The chain carries TRBV7-9 and TRBJ1-2; a possible D gene is TRBD1 (5 bases). V was shortened by 9 bases and J by 4 bases, with 24 bases between the two germline ends. The CDR3 has 16 residues. The germline V gene encodes CDR1 SEHNR and CDR2 FQNEAQ (reference sequence). The CDR3 reads CASSSGVQGTVYGYTF. The CDR3 DNA reads as TGTGCCAGTAGTTCAGGAGTCCAGGGTACCGTCTATGGCTACACCTTC.

This rearrangement joins TRBV11-2 to TRBJ2-7; 8 positions agree with TRBD2. Germline CDR1 SGHAT, CDR2 FQNNGV. The CDR3 runs 12 residues. Unmatched junction bases numbered 4, after V lost 6 bases and J lost 6 bases. The CDR3 nucleotides read TGTGCCAGCAGGTCGCTAGCGGGCGAGCAGTACTTC. Protein sequence: CASRSLAGEQYF. Full variable domain (outside the CDR3, taken from reference TRBV11-2 and TRBJ2-7): EAGVAQSPRYKIIEKRQSVAFWCNPISGHATLYWYQQILGQGPKLLIQFQNNGVVDDSQLPKDRFSAERLKGVDSTLKIQPAKLEDSAVYLCASRSLAGEQYFGPGTRLTVT.

The chain recombines TRBV2 with TRBJ1-6; TRBD1 might be the D (5 bases). Germline V gene data show CDR1 as SNHLY and CDR2 as FYNNEI. Trimming pared 3 bases from V and 10 bases from J, leaving 16 bases between. The CDR3 totals 15 residues. As DNA, the CDR3 is TGTGCCAGCAGTGACTCCCGGGGCGGCGAATCACCCCTCCACTTT. Amino acid sequence: CASSDSRGGESPLHF.

The chain carries TRBV4-2 and TRBJ2-3; D is ambiguous. The germline gives CDR1 LGHNA, CDR2 YNFKEQ. Trimming took 1 base from V and 6 from J, leaving 14 bases between them. The CDR3 spans 15 residues. The chain's CDR3 is CASSQVGSPDDTQYF. In DNA form, the CDR3 reads TGTGCCAGCAGCCAAGTAGGTAGCCCGGACGATACGCAGTATTTT.

This clonotype appeared a few times. V is TRBV11-3 and J is TRBJ2-3, with 8 bases matching TRBD1. Germline assignment: CDR1 SGHNT and CDR2 YENEEA. Trimming cost V 4 bases and J 3 bases; bases outside gene matches: 6. CDR3 size: 15 residues. The CDR3 DNA is TGTGCCAGCAGCTCACGGACAGGGAAGACAGATACGCAGTATTTT. Translated, it gives CASSSRTGKTDTQYF.

This clonotype came up many times. The gene calls are TRBV5-1 and TRBJ2-7, with D perhaps TRBD1 (6 bases). V shed 4 bases and J shed 1 base, with 12 bases lying between them. The CDR3 extends over 14 amino acids. Per germline, CDR1 SGHRS and CDR2 YFSETQ. The CDR3 region has the DNA TGCGCCAGCAGCACGGACAGCTTTTCCTACGAGCAGTACTTC. It yields the protein CASSTDSFSYEQYF.

This chain uses TRBV12-3 or TRBV12-4 with TRBJ2-1, with 10 positions matching TRBD1. V dropped 3 bases and J dropped 2; count of bases not matched to a gene: 7. The CDR3 spans 17 residues. The CDR3 DNA reads TGTGCCAGCAGTTTTAGGAAGGGACAGGGGACCTACAATGAGCAGTTCTTC. Translating it yields CASSFRKGQGTYNEQFF.

This clonotype was counted only a few times. CDR3 loop: CASSWVYEQYF. DNA of the CDR3: TGTGCCAGCAGCTGGGTCTACGAGCAGTACTTC. This chain joins TRBV5-5 and TRBJ2-7; D gene ambiguous. Germline CDR1 is SGHKS and CDR2 is YYEKEE (reference sequence). Trimming stripped 3 bases from V and 3 bases from J, with 4 bases between. The CDR3 is 11 amino acids.

This clonotype has more than one count but fewer than ten. The chain combines TRBV6-5 with TRBJ1-1; 7 bases are a match to TRBD1. Trimming at V came to 2 bases and at J to 5 bases, leaving 8 bases not matched to a gene. The germline V gene has CDR1 MNHEY and CDR2 SVGAGI. The CDR3 is made up of 15 amino acids. The CDR3 loop reads CASSYRGTEGTEAFF. CDR3 nucleotides: TGTGCCAGCAGTTACCGTGGGACAGAGGGAACTGAAGCTTTCTTT.

A few counts support this clonotype. The genes are TRBV7-9 and TRBJ1-5; 7 bases match TRBD1. CDR1 is SEHNR and CDR2 is FQNEAQ in the germline V gene (reference sequence). The ends lost 1 base at V and 4 bases at J; junction bases unmatched: 4. The CDR3 is 15 residues long. The CDR3 bases are TGTGCCAGCAGCTTAGGGACAGGACCTAATCAGCCCCAGCATTTT. Protein product: CASSLGTGPNQPQHF.

The sample holds many counts of this clonotype. V gene TRBV12-3 or TRBV12-4 combines with J gene TRBJ2-7; 12 bases map to TRBD2. Trimming took 5 bases from V and 6 from J; bases not matched to a gene: 2. The CDR3 runs 13 residues. The CDR3 DNA sequence: TGTGCCAGCAGTGTGGGACTAGCGGGCGAGCAGTACTTC. It codes for CASSVGLAGEQYF.

This clonotype occurred a few times. This chain connects TRBV11-2 to TRBJ2-3, with TRBD1 matching 8 bases. Germline V gene data show CDR1 as SGHAT and CDR2 as FQNNGV. The CDR3 has 16 amino acids. J lost 10 bases, V lost 7 bases, and 19 bases had no gene match. DNA for the CDR3: TGTGCCAGCATCCTTACAACAGGGGGATGGCGGAGGCCGCAGTATTTT. Its translation is CASILTTGGWRRPQYF.

The genes are TRBV6-1 and TRBJ2-1; 11 nucleotides agree with TRBD2. Germline V gene data show CDR1 as MNHNS and CDR2 as SASEGT. V lost 6 bases to trimming and J lost 5 bases; unmatched junction nucleotides: 6. This CDR3 has 15 amino acids. Here the CDR3 DNA reads TGTGCCAGCAGAACCGGGACTAGCGGTCACAATGAGCAGTTCTTC. It specifies CASRTGTSGHNEQFF.

The chain uses TRBV7-9 and TRBJ1-1; D may be TRBD1 (6 bases). Germline CDR1 is SEHNR and CDR2 is FQNEAQ (reference sequence). Trimming left V 5 bases short and J 5 bases short, with 12 bases between. This CDR3 spans 13 amino acids. CDR3 region: CASSPTTGTEAFF. CDR3 nucleotide sequence: TGTGCCAGCAGCCCGACTACAGGGACTGAAGCTTTCTTT.

The chain recombines TRBV18 with TRBJ1-6, with TRBD1 matching over 7 bases. The CDR3 spans 18 residues. The junction had 15 bases not matched to a gene; V was cut back by 1 base and J by 9 bases. CDR1 and CDR2 (germline): KGHSH, LQKENI. This CDR3 reads CASSPRLGKGGSSSPLHF. The CDR3 DNA follows: TGTGCCAGCTCACCACGGCTCGGTAAAGGGGGCTCCTCTTCACCCCTCCACTTT.

The sample holds a few counts of this clonotype. The chain recombines TRBV5-1 with TRBJ2-1; D possibly corresponds to TRBD2 (6 bases). Germline V lookup: CDR1 SGHRS, CDR2 YFSETQ. Deletions cut 1 base from V and 4 bases from J, with 15 bases between. The CDR3 extends over 16 amino acids. The CDR3 sequence is CASSLFQRRDYNEQFF. CDR3 nucleotide sequence: TGCGCCAGCAGCTTGTTCCAACGGCGGGATTACAATGAGCAGTTCTTC.

The sample holds many counts of this clonotype. CDR3 region: CASSQGSSMRETQYF. In DNA, the CDR3 is TGTGCCAGCAGCCAAGGGTCTAGCATGCGAGAGACCCAGTACTTC. This sequence joins TRBV3-1 and TRBJ2-5; possible D gene TRBD2, 5 bases. The CDR3 spans 15 residues. V dropped 1 base and J dropped 4 bases, with 13 bases sitting between them. Germline CDR1 and CDR2: LGHDT and YNNKEL (reference sequence).

This clonotype was counted a few times. V gene TRBV5-8 combines with J gene TRBJ1-6; 9 positions match TRBD1. Germline lookup yields CDR1 SGHTS and CDR2 YDEGEE. The CDR3 consists of 15 residues. V was pared by 5 bases and J by 9 bases, with 9 bases of the junction left unmatched. The CDR3 bases are TGTGCCAGCAGAAGGCGGACAGGGGAGACTTCACCCCTCCACTTT. Translation gives CASRRRTGETSPLHF.

This clonotype was counted a few times. CDR3 in amino acids: CASSPRTSGNYNEQFF. The CDR3 nucleotides are TGTGCCAGCAGCCCCCGGACTAGCGGGAACTACAATGAGCAGTTCTTC. This chain uses TRBV6-1 with TRBJ2-1; 12 bases are a match to TRBD2. V lost 6 bases, J lost 3 bases, and 6 bases stayed unmatched. Germline assignment: CDR1 MNHNS and CDR2 SASEGT. The CDR3 length is 16 residues.

V is TRBV20-1 and J is TRBJ1-2; D possibly corresponds to TRBD1 (5 bases). This CDR3 region has 16 residues. The V end lost 4 bases, the J end lost 1 base, and 19 bases lay between the germline ends. CDR1 is DFQATT and CDR2 is SNEGSKA in the germline V gene (reference sequence). CDR3 nucleotides: TGCAGTGCTACCCGGGGACCTTTCCCATATAACTATGGCTACACCTTC. It specifies CSATRGPFPYNYGYTF.